This T cell receptor (beta chain) was sequenced during a study of cytomegalovirus exposure and HLA in healthy donors. Whole-study context: It was reported in a later analysis that the same platform had been used for the 100 to 150 validation repertoires as for the 550 to 700 first-cohort repertoires.

Whole-study results and caveats: The authors enumerated roughly 160 TCR beta chains as linked to cytomegalovirus.

As concerns this clone: Its cognate antigen is unknown.

Sequenced by immunoSEQ multiplex PCR; TCRdb stores in-frame clones only, minus some. Found here are about 120,000 clones, roughly 90% of them singletons; the top ten hold nearly 6.5%. Germline CDR1 reads SGHRS; CDR2 reads YFSETQ. CDR3 length equals 14 residues. V shed 4 bases and J 4 bases; nucleotides not matched to a gene: 7. Source material: PBMCs. V and J are TRBV5-1 and TRBJ2-5; 7 bases align to TRBD1. The receptor was derived from a woman aged 18-29 years in good health and CMV-seropositive. The CDR3 sequence is CASSRSGQRETQYF. The CDR3 coding sequence is TGCGCCAGCAGCCGATCGGGACAGAGAGAGACCCAGTACTTC.